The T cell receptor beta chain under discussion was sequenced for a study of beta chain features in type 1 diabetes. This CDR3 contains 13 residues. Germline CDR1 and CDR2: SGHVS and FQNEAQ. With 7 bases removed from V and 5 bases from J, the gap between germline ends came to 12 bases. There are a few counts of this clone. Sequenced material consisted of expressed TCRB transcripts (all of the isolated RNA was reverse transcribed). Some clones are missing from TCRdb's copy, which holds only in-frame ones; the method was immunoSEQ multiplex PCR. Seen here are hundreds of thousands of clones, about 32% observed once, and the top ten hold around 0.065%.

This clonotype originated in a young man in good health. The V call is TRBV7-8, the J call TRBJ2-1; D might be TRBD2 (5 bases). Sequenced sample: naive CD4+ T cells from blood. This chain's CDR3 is CASIGLWDNEQFF. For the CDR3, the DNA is TGTGCCAGCATCGGACTGTGGGACAATGAGCAGTTCTTC.